This T cell receptor beta chain was sequenced in a study of T cell responses to AZD1222 COVID-19 vaccine. The assay was immunoSEQ multiplex PCR, and TCRdb's table has in-frame clones only and misses some. The repertoire holds about 120,000 clones, with about 90% as singletons. This clone has only one observation. The CDR3 contains 15 residues. V was shortened by 2 bases and J by 0 bases, with 8 bases between the two germline ends. Germline loops: CDR1 MNHEY, CDR2 SVGAGI. The clonotype originates from an adult in good health. The specimen comprised peripheral blood, sampled on day 0 of AZD1222 vaccination. This sequence joins TRBV6-5 and TRBJ1-5; no reliable D call. CDR3 residues: CASSYGHDSNQPQHF. The CDR3 nucleotides are TGTGCCAGCAGTTACGGGCATGATAGCAATCAGCCCCAGCATTTT.